Each of the 24 T cell receptor beta chains below was sequenced from the same sample in a study of T cell repertoires in aging, cancer and after chemotherapy. Peripheral blood genomic DNA, not sorted cells or RNA, was the template. TRB rearrangements spanning V, D and J were amplified using mixed TRB-A/B primers. TCRdb used MiXCR to reprocess the multiplex PCR reads, holding one entry per CDR3 protein. The table records under 8,500 distinct CDR3 sequences, less than 35% of them present only once. The sample was blood. Receptors were obtained from a human donor in good health.

This clonotype was found a few times. The chain combines TRBV5-6 with TRBJ1-1, with 9 bases that match TRBD1. V lost 3 bases and J lost 10; bases outside the gene matches: 13. The CDR3 sequence is 15 residues long. Germline V gene lookup returns CDR1 SGHDT and CDR2 YYEEEE. Here the CDR3 reads CASSSGQGEHLPAFF. The CDR3 coding sequence is TGTGCCAGCAGCTCGGGACAGGGTGAACACCTTCCAGCTTTCTTT.

The chain employs TRBV27 and TRBJ2-6, with D possibly TRBD1 on 6 matching bases. Germline V gene sequence: CDR1 MNHEY, CDR2 SMNVEV (reference sequence). This CDR3 spans 15 amino acids. Deletions cut 6 bases from V and 2 bases from J, with 11 bases between. In DNA, the CDR3 is TGTGCCAGCAGCCTAACAGGGACTGGGGCCAACGTCCTGACTTTC. Translated: CASSLTGTGANVLTF. Complete variable domain (other parts from reference TRBV27 and TRBJ2-6): EAQVTQNPRYLITVTGKKLTVTCSQNMNHEYMSWYRQDPGLGLRQIYYSMNVEVTDKGDVPEGYKVSRKEKRNFPLILESPSPNQTSLYFCASSLTGTGANVLTFGAGSRLTVL.

This clonotype is termed medium-sized (0.01 to 0.1%). This chain uses TRBV5-6 with TRBJ1-2; weak D call: TRBD1 (6 bases). The germline CDR1 and CDR2 sequences are SGHDT and YYEEEE. Trimming took off 3 bases at V and 5 bases at J, with 8 bases between the two ends. There are 12 residues in the CDR3. This chain's CDR3 is CASSSQGYGYTF. The CDR3 region has the DNA TGTGCCAGCAGCTCACAGGGTTATGGCTACACCTTC.

This chain joins TRBV27 and TRBJ2-7, with 7 positions matching TRBD2. This CDR3 has 16 residues. Germline trimming cut 7 bases from V and 4 bases from J; bases unmatched to any gene: 16. The germline gives CDR1 MNHEY, CDR2 SMNVEV (reference sequence). This chain's CDR3 is CASTPFSGGGIYEQYF. The CDR3 nucleotides read TGTGCCAGCACCCCCTTTTCAGGCGGGGGAATTTACGAGCAGTACTTC.

J is TRBJ1-2 and V is TRBV11-2, with 9 bases fitting TRBD1. Germline CDR1 SGHAT, CDR2 FQNNGV. CDR3 size: 17 residues. Germline trimming cut 5 bases from V and 4 bases from J; bases unmatched to any gene: 14. The CDR3 spells CASSKSFPGQGIYGYTF. CDR3 DNA sequence: TGTGCCAGCAGCAAATCATTCCCGGGACAGGGAATCTATGGCTACACCTTC.

This clonotype appeared a few times. This CDR3 reads CASSLVGGQNTGELFF. The CDR3, as DNA: TGTGCCAGCAGTTTAGTCGGGGGCCAGAACACCGGGGAGCTGTTTTTT. The rearrangement uses TRBV27 and TRBJ2-2; D tentatively fits TRBD1 or TRBD2 (6 bases each). CDR3 length: 16 residues. The V gene lost 2 bases and the J gene lost 1 base, with 11 bases spanning the gap. Germline lookup yields CDR1 MNHEY and CDR2 SMNVEV (reference sequence).

The chain couples TRBV12-3 or TRBV12-4 to TRBJ1-1; D gene uncertain. The CDR3 spans 13 residues. V was clipped by 5 bases and J by 1 base, with 8 bases between them. For the CDR3, the DNA is TGTGCCAGCAGTATTGGGTCGAACACTGAAGCTTTCTTT. Translation: CASSIGSNTEAFF.

This clonotype was counted a single time. The genes are TRBV6-4 and TRBJ1-2; 7 positions match TRBD1. The CDR3 loop spans 15 amino acids. J lost 4 bases, V lost 2 bases, and 7 bases had no gene match. Germline loops: CDR1 MRHNA, CDR2 SNTAGT. The CDR3 sequence: CASSDTGQALYGYTF. CDR3 in DNA: TGTGCCAGCAGTGACACCGGACAGGCCCTCTATGGCTACACCTTC.

V usage is TRBV6-1 and J usage is TRBJ1-1; maybe TRBD1 (6 bases). V was shortened by 5 bases and J by 1 base, with 11 bases between the two germline ends. In germline, CDR1 is MNHNS, CDR2 SASEGT. The CDR3 contains 14 residues. This CDR3 reads CASSKTGENTEAFF. CDR3 bases: TGTGCCAGCAGTAAGACAGGAGAGAACACTGAAGCTTTCTTT.

By proportion, this clonotype is medium-sized. J is TRBJ2-7 and V is TRBV13; a weak D match, TRBD2 (6 bases). Germline V gene sequence: CDR1 PRHDT, CDR2 FYEKMQ (reference sequence). This CDR3 comprises 15 residues. V lost 0 bases and J lost 2, with 11 bases in between. The CDR3 region is CASSLGHTSPYEQYF. For the CDR3, the DNA is TGTGCCAGCAGCTTAGGCCACACTAGCCCCTACGAGCAGTACTTC.

V is TRBV20-1 and J is TRBJ2-7; 8 nucleotides line up with TRBD1. The germline V gene has CDR1 DFQATT and CDR2 SNEGSKA (reference sequence). After removal of 6 bases from V and 3 bases from J, the junction contained 1 base not matched to a gene. The CDR3 length is 11 residues. CDR3 region: CSADRVYEQYF. The CDR3 DNA reads as TGCAGTGCGGACAGGGTCTACGAGCAGTACTTC.

This clonotype was seen a handful of times. The chain joins TRBV19 to TRBJ1-5; D not resolved. The V gene lost 6 bases and the J gene lost 4 bases, with 10 bases spanning the gap. Germline V gene data show CDR1 as LNHDA and CDR2 as SQIVND (reference sequence). The CDR3 spans 13 residues. As DNA, the CDR3 is TGTGCCAGTAGAGGACTTGGTAATCAGCCCCAGCATTTT. Translating gives CASRGLGNQPQHF. Together with reference TRBV19 and TRBJ1-5, the CDR3 gives the full variable domain: DGGITQSPKYLFRKEGQNVTLSCEQNLNHDAMYWYRQDPGQGLRLIYYSQIVNDFQKGDIAEGYSVSREKKESFPLTVTSAQKNPTAFYLCASRGLGNQPQHFGDGTRLSIL.

The V and J genes are TRBV19 and TRBJ1-5; 7 bases are a match to TRBD1. Per germline, CDR1 LNHDA and CDR2 SQIVND (reference sequence). Trimming took 6 bases from V and 1 from J; bases not matched to a gene: 9. This CDR3 contains 16 residues. As DNA, the CDR3 is TGTGCCAGTAGCAAAAACAGGGGCTCGAGCAATCAGCCCCAGCATTTT. It codes for CASSKNRGSSNQPQHF. Supplemented by reference TRBV19 and TRBJ1-5, the full variable domain reads DGGITQSPKYLFRKEGQNVTLSCEQNLNHDAMYWYRQDPGQGLRLIYYSQIVNDFQKGDIAEGYSVSREKKESFPLTVTSAQKNPTAFYLCASSKNRGSSNQPQHFGDGTRLSIL.

This clonotype has more than one count but fewer than ten. V usage is TRBV19 and J usage is TRBJ1-2, with TRBD1 identical over 12 bases. Germline V gene data show CDR1 as LNHDA and CDR2 as SQIVND (reference sequence). V lost 4 bases, J lost 6 bases, and 9 bases stayed unmatched. The CDR3 has 16 amino acids. The CDR3 nucleotides are TGTGCCAGTAGTAAGATACCGGGACAGGGGGCTGATGGCTACACCTTC. This translates into CASSKIPGQGADGYTF.

In its sample, this clonotype was seen a few times. The chain couples TRBV5-6 to TRBJ1-2; perhaps TRBD1 as D (5 bases). The V end was cut by 4 bases, the J end by 2 bases, with 12 bases between. This CDR3 spans 14 amino acids. Germline V gene sequence: CDR1 SGHDT, CDR2 YYEEEE. The CDR3 is CASSGGGENYGYTF. The CDR3 coding sequence is TGTGCCAGCAGCGGGGGGGGGGAGAACTATGGCTACACCTTC.

V is TRBV6-4 and J is TRBJ1-2, with D perhaps matching TRBD1 (5 bases). Germline CDR1 MRHNA, CDR2 SNTAGT. V shed 4 bases and J shed 3 bases, with 9 bases lying between them. This CDR3 spans 13 amino acids. The CDR3 loop reads CASSATGHYGYTF. The CDR3 DNA sequence: TGTGCCAGCAGTGCTACGGGGCACTATGGCTACACCTTC.

The chain links TRBV7-2 to TRBJ2-7; D assignment may be TRBD1 or TRBD2 (6 bases each). CDR1 and CDR2 (germline): SGHTA, FQGNSA. Trimming removed 1 base from V and 3 bases from J, with 13 bases in between. This CDR3 has 15 residues. The CDR3 loop is CASSLEGGRVYEQYF. The CDR3 nucleotides are TGTGCCAGCAGCTTAGAGGGGGGCAGGGTCTACGAGCAGTACTTC.

This clonotype was picked up a small number of times. The chain uses TRBV12-3 or TRBV12-4 and TRBJ2-7; 16 positions match TRBD2. This CDR3 contains 17 residues. J lost 0 bases, V lost 6 bases, and 5 bases had no gene match. CDR3 sequence (DNA): TGTGCCAGCAGCCAGGGACTAGCGGGGGGGAGCTCCTACGAGCAGTACTTC. The encoded protein is CASSQGLAGGSSYEQYF.

This clonotype was seen more than once but under ten times. This chain uses TRBV12-3 or TRBV12-4 with TRBJ2-1; D may be TRBD1 or TRBD2 (7 bases each). V was cut by 6 bases and J by 1 base, with 19 bases left in between. This CDR3 is built from 17 residues. CDR3 residues: CASSTRGRGLSYNEQFF. The CDR3 nucleotides read TGTGCCAGCAGCACGAGGGGGCGGGGGTTATCCTACAATGAGCAGTTCTTC.

This clonotype appeared a few times. V usage is TRBV5-4 and J usage is TRBJ1-1, with D possibly matching TRBD1 (5 bases). Germline V gene lookup returns CDR1 SGHNT and CDR2 YYREEE (reference sequence). Trimming pared 5 bases from V and 5 bases from J, leaving 25 bases between. The CDR3 has 17 residues. The CDR3 nucleotides read TGTGCCAGCAGTCCCACGGGGGGGTCGGGAACCTTGACTGAAGCTTTCTTT. Protein sequence: CASSPTGGSGTLTEAFF.

This clonotype is termed medium-sized. The chain recombines TRBV30 with TRBJ2-7; D may be TRBD1 or TRBD2 (5 bases each). The ends were cut back, 2 bases at V and 5 bases at J, with 13 bases in the middle. This CDR3 is 13 amino acids long. Germline-derived CDR1 and CDR2 are GTSNPN and SVGIG (reference sequence). As DNA, the CDR3 is TGTGCCTGGAGTATAACAGGAGGACACGAGCAGTACTTC. This gives the protein CAWSITGGHEQYF.

J is TRBJ2-1 and V is TRBV6-5, with 8 nucleotides matching TRBD2. Trimming cost V 5 bases and J 6 bases; bases outside gene matches: 9. CDR3 length equals 15 residues. Germline V gives CDR1 MNHEY, CDR2 SVGAGI. This CDR3 reads CASSTDGGGVNEQFF. CDR3 nucleotide sequence: TGTGCCAGCAGTACGGACGGGGGGGGGGTCAATGAGCAGTTCTTC.

As concerns this clonotype: A junction end diverges from the germline sequence, so it may reflect a read error. This chain connects TRBV18 to TRBJ2-7; D might be TRBD1 (6 bases). This CDR3 region has 15 residues. The germline gives CDR1 KGHSH, CDR2 LQKENI. This chain's CDR3 is CASSPSAGDAYKQYF. The CDR3 DNA reads TGTGCCAGCTCACCTTCGGCAGGGGACGCCTACAAGCAGTACTTC.

This clonotype came up a few times. The V and J genes are TRBV6-5 and TRBJ1-1; 7 bases line up with TRBD1. The trim removed 0 bases at V and 3 bases at J, leaving 10 bases unmatched. Germline CDR1 and CDR2: MNHEY and SVGAGI. CDR3 size: 17 residues. CDR3 protein: CASSYSLGAGGDTEAFF. In DNA, the CDR3 is TGTGCCAGCAGTTACTCCCTCGGGGCAGGGGGGGACACTGAAGCTTTCTTT.